These 20 T cell receptor beta chains share one sample of origin, sequenced in a study of blood T cells in healthy people across ages. Alongside a J-beta primer mix, a sample-barcoded 5' primer served in a second PCR lasting about 7 to 11 cycles. TCRdb used MiXCR to reprocess the 5' RACE reads, holding one entry per CDR3 protein. This sample has about 780,000 distinct CDR3 sequences, with about 42% found just once. The specimen was blood. Source of these receptors: a man older than 75 in good health.

Only a few counts were recorded for this clonotype. The rearrangement links TRBV20-1 to TRBJ2-1; TRBD1 or TRBD2 may be the D gene (5 bases each). Germline CDR1 reads DFQATT; CDR2 reads SNEGSKA (reference sequence). This CDR3 comprises 16 residues. The V and J ends lost 0 bases and 5 bases respectively, with 17 bases between them. The DNA for the CDR3 is TGCAGTGCTAGAGATCCGGGACGAGCGAGCAACAATGAGCAGTTCTTC. This gives the protein CSARDPGRASNNEQFF.

The chain employs TRBV7-9 and TRBJ2-4; TRBD2 might be the D (6 bases). The CDR3 has 16 residues. V was shortened by 5 bases and J by 0 bases, with 14 bases between the two germline ends. Per the germline V gene, CDR1 is SEHNR and CDR2 is FQNEAQ (reference sequence). The CDR3 DNA reads as TGTGCCAGCAGCCCTAGCGTAGAACTAGCCAAAAACATTCAGTACTTC. Translating it yields CASSPSVELAKNIQYF. Supplemented by reference TRBV7-9 and TRBJ2-4, the full variable domain reads DTGVSQNPRHKITKRGQNVTFRCDPISEHNRLYWYRQTLGQGPEFLTYFQNEAQLEKSRLLSDRFSAERPKGSFSTLEIQRTEQGDSAMYLCASSPSVELAKNIQYFGAGTRLSVL.

V is TRBV5-1 and J is TRBJ2-3, with unresolved D. This CDR3 has 13 amino acids. Deletions cut 5 bases from V and 2 bases from J, with 9 bases between. Germline V gene lookup returns CDR1 SGHRS and CDR2 YFSETQ. CDR3 sequence reads: CASRPRPTDTQYF. As DNA, the CDR3 is TGCGCCAGCAGACCAAGACCCACAGATACGCAGTATTTT.

The V and J genes are TRBV20-1 and TRBJ2-7; 7 bases fit TRBD1. The V segment lost 0 bases and the J segment 2 bases; nucleotides outside the gene matches: 7. This CDR3 has 15 amino acids. Per germline, CDR1 DFQATT and CDR2 SNEGSKA (reference sequence). The CDR3 DNA is TGCAGTGCTAGAGACGGGACAGATCCAACCTACGAGCAGTACTTC. Its translation: CSARDGTDPTYEQYF.

This chain connects TRBV20-1 to TRBJ2-3; D could derive from TRBD1 or TRBD2 (5 bases each). CDR3 length: 17 residues. Trimming stripped 0 bases from V and 5 bases from J, with 21 bases between. Per germline, CDR1 DFQATT and CDR2 SNEGSKA (reference sequence). The DNA for the CDR3 is TGCAGTGCTAGAGACCTAAGACAGAGCGGCTTGAGAGATACGCAGTATTTT. Its protein is CSARDLRQSGLRDTQYF.

This clonotype is a singleton in its sample. The V call is TRBV29-1, the J call TRBJ2-3; 12 bases match TRBD2. CDR1 and CDR2 (germline): SQVTM, ANQGSEA. The CDR3 covers 16 residues. CDR3 protein: CSVGGLAGGGTDTQYF. CDR3 DNA: TGCAGTGTGGGGGGACTAGCGGGTGGTGGCACAGATACGCAGTATTTT.

The gene calls are TRBV3-1 and TRBJ2-7, with D possibly matching TRBD2 (6 bases). The ends were cut back, 0 bases at V and 6 bases at J, with 18 bases in the middle. Germline CDR1 and CDR2: LGHDT and YNNKEL (reference sequence). The CDR3 consists of 16 residues. The CDR3 nucleotides are TGTGCCAGCAGCCAAGACATAGCGGCACGGGGAAGCGAGCAGTACTTC. Amino acids: CASSQDIAARGSEQYF.

Ten or more counts support this clonotype. The genes are TRBV9 and TRBJ1-5, with D possibly being TRBD1 (6 bases). This CDR3 is built from 16 residues. Between the trimmed V and J ends, which lost 3 bases and 2 bases, there was a span of 15 bases. Germline CDR1 and CDR2: SGDLS and YYNGEE. Here the CDR3 DNA reads TGTGCCAGCAGCGCCAATGGGGACATAGGCAATCAGCCCCAGCATTTT. This gives the protein CASSANGDIGNQPQHF.

This chain uses TRBV7-9 with TRBJ2-5, with 7 bases identical to TRBD2. CDR1 SEHNR and CDR2 FQNEAQ come from the germline V gene (reference sequence). The trim removed 4 bases at V and 2 bases at J, leaving 7 bases unmatched. The CDR3 has 15 amino acids. The CDR3 region is CASSSWDYRQETQYF. The CDR3 bases are TGTGCCAGCAGCTCTTGGGACTACCGACAAGAGACCCAGTACTTC. The complete variable domain, with remaining parts taken from reference TRBV7-9 and TRBJ2-5, reads DTGVSQNPRHKITKRGQNVTFRCDPISEHNRLYWYRQTLGQGPEFLTYFQNEAQLEKSRLLSDRFSAERPKGSFSTLEIQRTEQGDSAMYLCASSSWDYRQETQYFGPGTRLLVL.

To note about this clonotype: At one end, the junction sequence differs from germline, possibly due to a read error. The chain uses TRBV20-1 and TRBJ2-1; maybe TRBD2 (6 bases). The CDR3 loop spans 15 amino acids. The V gene's germline CDR1 is DFQATT and CDR2 SNEGSKA (reference sequence). The CDR3 region has the DNA TGCAGTGCTAGAGATTTGGGACTCGGGTACAATGAGGAGTTCTTC. It codes for CSARDLGLGYNEEFF.

This clonotype was counted a few times. The chain employs TRBV7-9 and TRBJ2-1; 7 nucleotides agree with TRBD1. CDR1 is SEHNR, CDR2 FQNEAQ, per germline (reference sequence). The CDR3 loop spans 15 amino acids. Trimming removed 8 bases from V and 5 bases from J; junction bases left unmatched: 12. Written as DNA, the CDR3 is TGTGCCAGCGGCCGCCCACGGGACAGCAACAATGAGCAGTTCTTC. Its protein is CASGRPRDSNNEQFF. The entire variable domain, with the rest obtained from reference TRBV7-9 and TRBJ2-1, is as follows: DTGVSQNPRHKITKRGQNVTFRCDPISEHNRLYWYRQTLGQGPEFLTYFQNEAQLEKSRLLSDRFSAERPKGSFSTLEIQRTEQGDSAMYLCASGRPRDSNNEQFFGPGTRLTVL.

At least ten counts were recorded for this clonotype. This sequence joins TRBV5-1 and TRBJ2-1; 11 bases map to TRBD2. Germline CDR1 and CDR2: SGHRS and YFSETQ. CDR3 size: 14 residues. Unmatched junction bases numbered 1, after V lost 1 base and J lost 7 bases. The CDR3 DNA reads TGCGCCAGCAGCTTGACTAGCGGGAGTAATGAGCAGTTCTTC. It yields the protein CASSLTSGSNEQFF.

This clonotype was seen only a few times. This sequence joins TRBV5-5 and TRBJ2-5, with 7 bases aligning to TRBD2. The last part of the DNA fits TRBJ2-7 better; the J call may be wrong. Germline lookup yields CDR1 SGHKS and CDR2 YYEKEE (reference sequence). The CDR3 runs 14 residues. The CDR3 region has the DNA TGTGCCAGCAGCCTGGACCTAGCGGCCTACGAGCAGTACTTC. Translation: CASSLDLAAYEQYF.

The CDR3 reads CASSDQGRTQYF. In DNA, the CDR3 is TGTGCCAGCAGTGATCAAGGGCGCACCCAGTACTTC. The chain uses TRBV6-1 and TRBJ2-7; no reliable D call. In germline, CDR1 is MNHNS, CDR2 SASEGT. V was cut by 3 bases and J by 10 bases, with 13 bases left in between. This CDR3 contains 12 residues.

The genes are TRBV7-6 and TRBJ2-1; TRBD2 aligns across 13 bases. CDR1 and CDR2 (germline): SGHVS, FNYEAQ. V trimming: 1 base; J trimming: 10 bases; junction bases outside the gene matches: 7. CDR3 length: 16 amino acids. DNA for the CDR3: TGTGCCAGCAGCTTAGGACTAGCGGGAGGTCTAGGCGAGCAGTTCTTC. Protein sequence: CASSLGLAGGLGEQFF.

The rearrangement links TRBV6-2 or TRBV6-3 to TRBJ2-3; 7 nucleotides line up with TRBD1. CDR3 size: 15 residues. Germline V CDR1 and CDR2: MNHEY, SVGEGT. V lost 7 bases, J lost 2 bases, and 9 bases stayed unmatched. The DNA of the CDR3 is TGTGCCAGCACCCTATACGGGACAGCCACAGATACGCAGTATTTT. Translated: CASTLYGTATDTQYF.

This clonotype appeared many times. This chain links TRBV10-3 with TRBJ2-3; D perhaps matches TRBD2 (5 bases). This CDR3 has 15 amino acids. Per germline, CDR1 ENHRY and CDR2 SYGVKD. Trimming pared 3 bases from V and 4 bases from J, leaving 14 bases between. The CDR3 is CAISEERGPPDTQYF. In DNA form, the CDR3 reads TGTGCCATCAGTGAAGAACGGGGTCCGCCAGATACGCAGTATTTT.

This clonotype was counted only a few times. This sequence joins TRBV5-1 and TRBJ2-1; 7 bases align to TRBD2. The ends lost 7 bases at V and 8 bases at J; junction bases unmatched: 12. The CDR3 is 14 residues long. Germline CDR1 reads SGHRS; CDR2 reads YFSETQ. The CDR3 reads CASLSGPGSDEQFF. The CDR3 DNA reads as TGCGCCAGCCTTAGCGGGCCCGGGAGCGATGAGCAGTTCTTC. The whole variable domain, filled in from reference TRBV5-1 and TRBJ2-1, reads KAGVTQTPRYLIKTRGQQVTLSCSPISGHRSVSWYQQTPGQGLQFLFEYFSETQRNKGNFPGRFSGRQFSNSRSEMNVSTLELGDSALYLCASLSGPGSDEQFFGPGTRLTVL.

This clonotype was detected a few times. The chain joins TRBV7-2 to TRBJ2-7; 7 nucleotides agree with TRBD2. After removal of 5 bases from V and 7 bases from J, the junction contained 17 bases not matched to a gene. CDR3 length: 16 amino acids. CDR1 and CDR2 (germline): SGHTA, FQGNSA. The CDR3 DNA is TGTGCCAGCAGCCCCCAAAGGCGGGAGACCTACAATGAGCAGTACTTC. This encodes CASSPQRRETYNEQYF.

About this clonotype itself: Sequence at one end of the junction differs from germline and may be a read error. This chain joins TRBV12-3 or TRBV12-4 and TRBJ2-1; 10 nucleotides align to TRBD2. The CDR3 is made up of 14 amino acids. The DNA for the CDR3 is TGTGCCAGCAGTTTTTCTAGCGGGAGCAATAAGCAGTTCTTC. Translation gives CASSFSSGSNKQFF.